This T cell receptor (beta chain) was profiled in a study of response to subunit inactivated influenza vaccine. Losses at the gene ends were 5 bases for V and 4 bases for J; bases not matched to a gene: 12. CDR1 is SGHTA, CDR2 FQGNSA, per germline. CDR3 size: 16 residues. This clonotype was found a few times. Each CDR3 protein gets one entry after TCRdb re-called the RT-PCR reads with MiXCR. The sample yields 600,000 to 850,000 distinct CDR3 sequences, roughly 15% seen once. The origin of this receptor is a man aged 50 or older who received an inactivated influenza vaccine. V is TRBV7-2 and J is TRBJ2-3; 7 positions agree with TRBD2. The material sequenced was PBMCs from blood, taken less than 15 days before vaccination. CDR3: CASSPSVAGVPDTQYF. As DNA, the CDR3 is TGTGCCAGCAGCCCAAGCGTGGCGGGAGTTCCAGATACGCAGTATTTT.